Below, 7 T cell receptor beta chains from the same sample are listed, as sequenced in a study of blood T cell repertoires in COVID-19. Assay used: immunoSEQ multiplex PCR; TCRdb lists only in-frame clones, some missing. The sample carries roughly 300,000 clones, more than 85% recorded once. The sample was peripheral blood. The source of these receptors is a woman aged 30 to 39 with COVID-19, enrolled during active disease.

This chain connects TRBV6-5 to TRBJ2-1, with 8 positions matching TRBD1. The CDR3 runs 15 residues. Germline lookup yields CDR1 MNHEY and CDR2 SVGAGI. Trimming took 11 bases from V and 2 from J; bases not matched to a gene: 11. CDR3 region: CAGHTGTGTYNEQFF. The CDR3 DNA sequence: TGTGCCGGACATACCGGGACAGGTACCTACAATGAGCAGTTCTTC.

The sample holds one count of this clone. The genes are TRBV27 and TRBJ2-7, with 7 bases matching TRBD1. This CDR3 spans 16 amino acids. Losses at the gene ends were 2 bases for V and 2 bases for J; bases not matched to a gene: 9. From germline, CDR1 is MNHEY and CDR2 SMNVEV (reference sequence). The chain's CDR3 is CASSLRERGRPYEQYF. CDR3 nucleotide sequence: TGTGCCAGCAGTTTACGAGAGAGGGGGCGCCCCTACGAGCAGTACTTC.

In its sample, this clone was seen a few times. V is TRBV29-1 and J is TRBJ1-2; D call uncertain. CDR1 is SQVTM, CDR2 ANQGSEA, per germline. The CDR3 has 14 amino acids. Trimming removed 6 bases from V and 8 bases from J, with 22 bases in between. The CDR3 nucleotides read TGCAGCGTCCTCACTCCGGGAGCCGTAGGGGGCTACACCTTC. This gives the protein CSVLTPGAVGGYTF.

The rearrangement joins TRBV2 to TRBJ1-6; 7 bases align to TRBD1. Losses at the gene ends were 6 bases for V and 5 bases for J; bases not matched to a gene: 4. Germline assignment: CDR1 SNHLY and CDR2 FYNNEI. The CDR3 covers 14 residues. CDR3: CASRLGTDNSPLHF. DNA of the CDR3: TGTGCCAGCAGGCTAGGGACAGATAATTCACCCCTCCACTTT.

The chain couples TRBV27 to TRBJ2-1, with 13 bases fitting TRBD2. There are 17 residues in the CDR3. The ends lost 6 bases at V and 7 bases at J; junction bases unmatched: 12. In germline, CDR1 is MNHEY, CDR2 SMNVEV (reference sequence). CDR3 region: CASSPRGTSGNINEQFF. The CDR3 bases are TGTGCCAGCAGCCCAAGGGGGACTAGCGGGAATATTAATGAGCAGTTCTTC.

This chain connects TRBV27 to TRBJ1-2; D may be TRBD1 (5 bases). V lost 3 bases and J 3 bases, leaving 11 bases between the germline ends. Germline CDR1 MNHEY, CDR2 SMNVEV (reference sequence). CDR3 length: 14 amino acids. The CDR3 region has the DNA TGTGCCAGCAGTTTTTCGTGGGGGGACTATGGCTACACCTTC. Residues: CASSFSWGDYGYTF.

The gene calls are TRBV27 and TRBJ2-3, with 7 bases that match TRBD1. This CDR3 spans 16 amino acids. With 6 bases clipped from V and 0 bases from J, the junction kept 9 bases outside the gene matches. Germline V gives CDR1 MNHEY, CDR2 SMNVEV (reference sequence). The CDR3 is CASSPRDRTSTDTQYF. CDR3 nucleotide sequence: TGTGCCAGCAGCCCTCGGGACAGAACCAGCACAGATACGCAGTATTTT.